Each of the 8 T cell receptor beta chains below was sequenced from the same sample in a study of neurological immune-mediated disorders. One entry per CDR3 protein, called by TCRdb with MiXCR from the 5' RACE reads. Here the sample spans under 50,000 distinct CDR3 sequences, roughly 25% being singletons. Specimen: PBMCs. Receptors originate from a woman in her 70s in good health.

This clonotype was counted many times. J is TRBJ1-5 and V is TRBV20-1, with 9 bases that match TRBD1. CDR3 size: 16 residues. Germline CDR1 is DFQATT and CDR2 is SNEGSKA (reference sequence). The ends lost 3 bases at V and 5 bases at J; junction bases unmatched: 11. CDR3 nucleotide sequence: TGCAGTGCTAGGGGGACGGGGACAGGGTTTGATCAGCCCCAGCATTTT. This encodes CSARGTGTGFDQPQHF.

This clonotype showed up many times. The chain combines TRBV20-1 with TRBJ2-7; D not resolved. With 2 bases removed from V and 0 bases from J, the gap between germline ends came to 11 bases. Germline V gives CDR1 DFQATT, CDR2 SNEGSKA (reference sequence). The length of the CDR3 is 14 residues. CDR3 region: CSARPIGYSYEQYF. The DNA for the CDR3 is TGCAGTGCTAGACCTATAGGGTACTCCTACGAGCAGTACTTC.

This clonotype was recorded at least ten times. The chain has TRBV19 and TRBJ1-6, with D hard to call. The CDR3 has 13 amino acids. The V and J ends lost 4 bases and 9 bases respectively, with 10 bases between them. CDR1 is LNHDA, CDR2 SQIVND, per germline (reference sequence). CDR3 sequence (DNA): TGTGCCAGTAGTAGCAACAGAGCTTCACCCCTCCACTTT. Protein sequence: CASSSNRASPLHF.

The chain links TRBV20-1 to TRBJ2-7; maybe TRBD1 (6 bases). The V gene's germline CDR1 is DFQATT and CDR2 SNEGSKA (reference sequence). The CDR3 totals 13 residues. Trimming removed 2 bases at V and 0 bases at J, with 8 bases between. In DNA form, the CDR3 reads TGCAGTGCTAGAAAGACAGGCTCCTACGAGCAGTACTTC. It encodes CSARKTGSYEQYF.

This clonotype has ten or more counts. The chain carries TRBV14 and TRBJ2-7; D perhaps matches TRBD2 (6 bases). The CDR3 has 14 amino acids. V was shortened by 4 bases and J by 1 base, with 11 bases between the two germline ends. Germline CDR1 is SGHDN and CDR2 is FVKESK. Written as DNA, the CDR3 is TGTGCCAGCAGCCGGCGGCTAGCGTCCTACGAGCAGTACTTC. Protein product: CASSRRLASYEQYF. The variable domain in full, completed from reference TRBV14 and TRBJ2-7, reads EAGVTQFPSHSVIEKGQTVTLRCDPISGHDNLYWYRRVMGKEIKFLLHFVKESKQDESGMPNNRFLAERTGGTYSTLKVQPAELEDSGVYFCASSRRLASYEQYFGPGTRLTVT.

This clonotype was observed many times. The chain couples TRBV12-3 or TRBV12-4 to TRBJ1-5; D unclear. Trimming stripped 3 bases from V and 0 bases from J, with 9 bases between. The CDR3 is made up of 15 amino acids. CDR3 residues: CASSLWRSSNQPQHF. The CDR3 nucleotides are TGTGCCAGCAGTTTGTGGCGGAGTAGCAATCAGCCCCAGCATTTT.

Many counts were recorded for this clonotype. The chain recombines TRBV10-3 with TRBJ2-1, with 16 bases matching TRBD2. Trimming cost V 4 bases and J 4 bases; bases outside gene matches: 16. CDR3 length equals 21 residues. Germline CDR1 reads ENHRY; CDR2 reads SYGVKD. The CDR3, as DNA: TGTGCCATCAGTGGCCCACCCGGGACTAGCGGGAGGGCCGGGGTGTACAATGAGCAGTTCTTC. It specifies CAISGPPGTSGRAGVYNEQFF.

Many counts were recorded for this clonotype. The V gene is TRBV7-9, the J gene TRBJ2-7, with D uncertain. CDR3 size: 12 residues. Germline V gene data show CDR1 as SEHNR and CDR2 as FQNEAQ (reference sequence). V gave up 5 bases and J gave up 6 bases, with 11 bases separating them. The CDR3 DNA is TGTGCCAGCAGCCCTTTGGTCGGCGAGCAGTACTTC. This sequence encodes CASSPLVGEQYF.